The clone carrying this TCR beta chain was counted between two and nine times. Its specificity is not known. In each sample, at least 7 million PBMCs were isolated. This specimen comes from a study of blood T cells in healthy people across ages. Using a J-beta primer mix together with a sample-barcoded 5' primer, a second PCR was run for roughly 6 to 11 cycles. TCRdb analysed the 5' RACE reads with MiXCR anew, one entry per CDR3 protein. Counted here are approximately 900,000 distinct CDR3 sequences, roughly 43% occurring once; the ten biggest clones make up 13%. V trimming: 4 bases; J trimming: 1 base; junction bases outside the gene matches: 4. This CDR3 has 14 amino acids. In germline, CDR1 is SGHRS, CDR2 YFSETQ. Findings and limits, study-wide: PBMCs went unsorted, and a conclusive naive versus antigen-experienced comparison was therefore prevented.

This rearrangement joins TRBV5-1 to TRBJ2-5; TRBD2 matches at 7 bases. The sequenced sample consisted of blood. The TCR was taken from a man aged 25 to 40 in good health. CDR3 nucleotide sequence: TGCGCCAGCAGCCCAGGGAGGGTCCAAGAGACCCAGTACTTC. Translated, it gives CASSPGRVQETQYF.